This T cell receptor beta chain was sequenced during a study of PD-1 blockade in classical Hodgkin lymphoma. Whole-study results and caveats: Newly diagnosed patients were reported to start with lower TCR diversity than healthy donors. Causes of the repertoire differences remain undefined, possibly disease activity or prior therapy.

With regard to this clone: Antigen unknown.

With no exception, relapse followed autologous stem cell transplantation in all patients, and brentuximab vedotin exposure varied. Repertoires were generated with immunoSEQ multiplex PCR, while TCRdb's copy carries only in-frame clones and drops some. The data contain more than 45,000 clones, around 93% of them seen just once; the ten biggest clones take up about 10%. CDR1 is SEHNR, CDR2 FQNEAQ, per germline (reference sequence). V was trimmed by 6 bases and J by 5 bases, leaving 17 bases between them. CDR3 size: 14 residues. The rearrangement joins TRBV7-9 to TRBJ2-7, with D hard to call. This clonotype was sampled from a human donor with classical Hodgkin lymphoma. The starting material was peripheral blood mononuclear cells (PBMCs), obtained before the second cycle of nivolumab. CDR3 nucleotide sequence: TGTGCCAGCAGTTCCCCCGAACGCACCCACGAGCAGTACTTC. Translated: CASSSPERTHEQYF. The full variable domain, rest sourced from reference TRBV7-9 and TRBJ2-7, is DTGVSQNPRHKITKRGQNVTFRCDPISEHNRLYWYRQTLGQGPEFLTYFQNEAQLEKSRLLSDRFSAERPKGSFSTLEIQRTEQGDSAMYLCASSSPERTHEQYFGPGTRLTVT.